This entry lists 32 T cell receptor beta chains sequenced from one sample in a study of identifying expanded T cells in peripheral blood. TCRdb's copy holds only in-frame clones and misses some; the assay was immunoSEQ multiplex PCR. The repertoire holds approximately 120,000 clones, with about 80% as singletons. Sequenced sample: blood. Receptors originate from a person aged 18 to 70 in good health.

The rearrangement links TRBV7-9 to TRBJ1-1; D ambiguous. The CDR3 contains 14 residues. V shed 2 bases and J shed 4 bases, with 11 bases lying between them. CDR1 SEHNR and CDR2 FQNEAQ come from the germline V gene (reference sequence). The CDR3 nucleotides are TGTGCCAGCAGCTTAAACTCCGAGACCACTGAAGCTTTCTTT. This codes for CASSLNSETTEAFF.

As regards this clone: This sample includes further DNA sequences coding for the same CDR3. The chain uses TRBV28 and TRBJ2-7; D is unresolved. Germline CDR1 and CDR2: MDHEN and SYDVKM. This CDR3 has 12 amino acids. The V end lost 1 base, the J end lost 6 bases, and 7 bases lay between the germline ends. The CDR3 here is CASSLSGPEQYF. CDR3 DNA sequence: TGTGCCAGCAGTTTATCGGGCCCCGAGCAGTACTTC. The whole variable domain, remainder taken from reference TRBV28 and TRBJ2-7, is DVKVTQSSRYLVKRTGEKVFLECVQDMDHENMFWYRQDPGLGLRLIYFSYDVKMKEKGDIPEGYSVSREKKERFSLILESASTNQTSMYLCASSLSGPEQYFGPGTRLTVT.

The chain couples TRBV7-9 to TRBJ2-6; D is undetermined. The CDR3 is made up of 15 amino acids. Germline-derived CDR1 and CDR2 are SEHNR and FQNEAQ (reference sequence). V was clipped by 5 bases and J by 0 bases, with 8 bases between them. In DNA, the CDR3 is TGTGCCAGCAGCCCCATAGCCTCTGGGGCCAACGTCCTGACTTTC. Translating gives CASSPIASGANVLTF.

This chain joins TRBV2 and TRBJ1-2; weak D call: TRBD1 (6 bases). This CDR3 has 12 amino acids. V dropped 9 bases and J dropped 4 bases, with 12 bases sitting between them. CDR1 and CDR2 (germline): SNHLY, FYNNEI. CDR3 nucleotides: TGTGCCAGGTCAGGGGTCGGCTATGGCTACACCTTC. This translates into CARSGVGYGYTF.

The chain combines TRBV11-3 with TRBJ2-3; D could derive from TRBD1 or TRBD2 (5 bases each). The V gene's germline CDR1 is SGHNT and CDR2 YENEEA. V was cut by 7 bases and J by 0 bases, with 20 bases left in between. The CDR3 totals 17 residues. The CDR3 sequence is CASTGPGTEDSTDTQYF. The CDR3 DNA sequence: TGTGCCAGCACGGGGCCTGGGACGGAAGATAGCACAGATACGCAGTATTTT. The complete variable domain, with remaining parts taken from reference TRBV11-3 and TRBJ2-3, reads EAGVVQSPRYKIIEKKQPVAFWCNPISGHNTLYWYLQNLGQGPELLIRYENEEAVDDSQLPKDRFSAERLKGVDSTLKIQPAELGDSAVYLCASTGPGTEDSTDTQYFGPGTRLTVL.

The chain employs TRBV5-6 and TRBJ1-2; TRBD1 might be the D (5 bases). The CDR3 covers 13 residues. Germline CDR1 and CDR2: SGHDT and YYEEEE. The germline V and J ends were trimmed by 3 bases and 7 bases, with 13 bases remaining between them. CDR3: CASSSPEQGGYTF. CDR3 nucleotides: TGTGCCAGCAGCTCCCCAGAGCAGGGTGGCTACACCTTC.

The chain has TRBV9 and TRBJ2-1, with 10 nucleotides matching TRBD1. This CDR3 has 17 amino acids. The germline CDR1 and CDR2 sequences are SGDLS and YYNGEE. Trimming cost V 0 bases and J 7 bases; bases outside gene matches: 10. The CDR3 reads CASSVVGGTGAGNEQFF. The CDR3 coding sequence is TGTGCCAGCAGCGTAGTAGGGGGGACAGGGGCTGGGAATGAGCAGTTCTTC.

There are a few counts of this clone. The V and J genes are TRBV27 and TRBJ1-2; 7 bases line up with TRBD1. CDR3 size: 12 residues. Germline CDR1 is MNHEY and CDR2 is SMNVEV (reference sequence). Trimming took 6 bases from V and 8 from J; bases not matched to a gene: 6. CDR3 nucleotide sequence: TGTGCCAGCAGGATCACAGGGGTCGGCTACACCTTC. Encoded protein: CASRITGVGYTF.

The chain carries TRBV9 and TRBJ1-2; D is perhaps TRBD1 (6 bases). Looked up from germline, CDR1 is SGDLS and CDR2 is YYNGEE. V dropped 3 bases and J dropped 7 bases, with 16 bases sitting between them. This CDR3 comprises 14 residues. The CDR3: CASSGGGGSFGYTF. The DNA for the CDR3 is TGTGCCAGCAGCGGGGGAGGGGGATCGTTTGGCTACACCTTC.

This clone was recorded once. The CDR3 here is CASSLWAGPTYGYTF. CDR3 coding DNA: TGTGCCAGCAGCTTATGGGCAGGGCCCACTTATGGCTACACCTTC. The chain is built from TRBV7-9 and TRBJ1-2; D possibly corresponds to TRBD1 (5 bases). V was pared by 2 bases and J by 5 bases, with 15 bases between. The length of the CDR3 is 15 residues. Germline V gives CDR1 SEHNR, CDR2 FQNEAQ (reference sequence).

The V call is TRBV11-3, the J call TRBJ1-4; maybe TRBD1 (5 bases). V lost 4 bases to trimming and J lost 7 bases, with 19 bases between them. CDR1 SGHNT and CDR2 YENEEA come from the germline V gene. The CDR3 spans 16 residues. As DNA, the CDR3 is TGTGCCAGCAGCTCGTTAAGGGGAGAGAAGGGTGAAAAACTGTTTTTT. Its protein product is CASSSLRGEKGEKLFF.

The CDR3 loop reads CASSLPRDNQETQYF. The CDR3, as DNA: TGTGCCAGCAGCTTACCGAGAGACAACCAAGAGACCCAGTACTTC. This sequence joins TRBV7-9 and TRBJ2-5; D remains unclear. Between the trimmed V and J ends, which lost 2 bases and 0 bases, there was a span of 10 bases. The CDR3 runs to 15 residues. Germline assignment: CDR1 SEHNR and CDR2 FQNEAQ (reference sequence).

The V and J genes are TRBV19 and TRBJ2-2, with D possibly being TRBD1 (6 bases). Germline CDR1 and CDR2: LNHDA and SQIVND (reference sequence). The CDR3 is 15 amino acids. Deletions cut 4 bases from V and 4 bases from J, with 13 bases between. CDR3 bases: TGTGCCAGTAGTAAGGACAGTTTTTCCACCGGGGAGCTGTTTTTT. Protein sequence: CASSKDSFSTGELFF. Combining the CDR3 with reference TRBV19 and TRBJ2-2 gives the whole variable domain DGGITQSPKYLFRKEGQNVTLSCEQNLNHDAMYWYRQDPGQGLRLIYYSQIVNDFQKGDIAEGYSVSREKKESFPLTVTSAQKNPTAFYLCASSKDSFSTGELFFGEGSRLTVL.

This clone was seen at least ten times. The chain joins TRBV5-1 to TRBJ2-5; TRBD1 matches at 7 bases. CDR3 length: 15 amino acids. Germline V CDR1 and CDR2: SGHRS, YFSETQ. V shed 4 bases, J shed 2 bases, and the junction held 8 bases outside the gene matches. CDR3 nucleotide sequence: TGCGCCAGCAGCATCGGGACAGCTCATCAAGAGACCCAGTACTTC. Its protein is CASSIGTAHQETQYF.

Regarding this clone: Compared with germline, one end of the junction differs, possibly owing to a read error. J is TRBJ2-3 and V is TRBV7-6; D is unresolved. This CDR3 spans 16 amino acids. CDR1 SGHVS and CDR2 FNYEAQ come from the germline V gene. CDR3 amino acids: CASSLALSGSRDTQYF. The CDR3 nucleotides are TGTGCCAGCAGCTTAGCGCTAAGTGGTAGCAGAGATACGCAGTATTTT.

This chain connects TRBV11-2 to TRBJ1-1; no clear D gene. The germline CDR1 and CDR2 sequences are SGHAT and FQNNGV. Trimming took 4 bases from V and 4 from J, leaving 16 bases between them. The CDR3 contains 15 residues. The chain's CDR3 is CASSSLKSERTEAFF. The CDR3 DNA reads TGTGCCAGCAGCTCCCTAAAATCGGAACGCACTGAAGCTTTCTTT.

V gene TRBV18 combines with J gene TRBJ1-2; 7 bases map to TRBD1. V was clipped by 1 base and J by 8 bases; unmatched bases: 4. The germline gives CDR1 KGHSH, CDR2 LQKENI. CDR3 length: 13 residues. The chain's CDR3 is CASSPQGAQGYTF. The CDR3 nucleotides are TGTGCCAGCTCACCACAGGGGGCCCAAGGCTACACCTTC. The entire variable domain, with the rest obtained from reference TRBV18 and TRBJ1-2, is as follows: NAGVMQNPRHLVRRRGQEARLRCSPMKGHSHVYWYRQLPEEGLKFMVYLQKENIIDESGMPKERFSAEFPKEGPSILRIQQVVRGDSAAYFCASSPQGAQGYTFGSGTRLTVV.

The chain combines TRBV5-1 with TRBJ2-7; D possibly corresponds to TRBD2 (6 bases). Germline V CDR1 and CDR2: SGHRS, YFSETQ. The CDR3 spans 17 residues. Deletions cut 4 bases from V and 4 bases from J, with 24 bases between. In DNA, the CDR3 is TGCGCCAGCAGCCTTGGTGGAGGGACCCACACTCTGTACGAGCAGTACTTC. It encodes CASSLGGGTHTLYEQYF.

The chain links TRBV11-2 to TRBJ2-3; D uncertain. Germline V gives CDR1 SGHAT, CDR2 FQNNGV. V was pared by 2 bases and J by 6 bases, with 6 bases between. There are 12 residues in the CDR3. The CDR3 nucleotides are TGTGCCAGCAGCTTACTTGGGGATACGCAGTATTTT. Translating it yields CASSLLGDTQYF.

This rearrangement joins TRBV9 to TRBJ1-4; the match to TRBD1 covers 7 bases. Germline values: CDR1 SGDLS, CDR2 YYNGEE. V shed 4 bases, J shed 7 bases, and the junction held 10 bases outside the gene matches. CDR3 length equals 15 residues. The CDR3 DNA follows: TGTGCCAGCAGCCCGGAGGAGGGGGCCGGTGAAAAACTGTTTTTT. It codes for CASSPEEGAGEKLFF.

The CDR3 coding sequence is TGTGCCAGCTCACCACCGGGACGGCAGACTTATAGCAATCAGCCCCAGCATTTT. It specifies CASSPPGRQTYSNQPQHF. The chain carries TRBV18 and TRBJ1-5, with D possibly matching TRBD1 (5 bases). Trimming took 0 bases from V and 0 from J, leaving 15 bases between them. The CDR3 sequence is 18 residues long. CDR1 is KGHSH and CDR2 is LQKENI in the germline V gene.

The chain carries TRBV5-6 and TRBJ2-2, with 7 positions matching TRBD1. Trimming cost V 3 bases and J 7 bases; bases outside gene matches: 6. This CDR3 is 14 amino acids long. Germline V gene sequence: CDR1 SGHDT, CDR2 YYEEEE. The chain's CDR3 is CASSSGQAYGELFF. In DNA, the CDR3 is TGTGCCAGCAGCTCTGGACAGGCTTACGGGGAGCTGTTTTTT.

The V call is TRBV27, the J call TRBJ1-2, with a tentative D call TRBD1 (5 bases). This CDR3 contains 14 residues. Trimming removed 6 bases at V and 5 bases at J, with 16 bases between. Germline V lookup: CDR1 MNHEY, CDR2 SMNVEV (reference sequence). Written as DNA, the CDR3 is TGTGCCAGCAGCCGTGGCAGGGAGACATATGGCTACACCTTC. It encodes CASSRGRETYGYTF.

V and J are TRBV4-1 and TRBJ1-5; maybe TRBD1 (6 bases). Germline V gene data show CDR1 as MGHRA and CDR2 as YSYEKL. This CDR3 has 16 amino acids. Trimming cost V 4 bases and J 2 bases, with 15 bases left between them. The CDR3 bases are TGCGCCAGCAGCCCCTTAGAGGGGGGCGGCAATCAGCCCCAGCATTTT. Translating it yields CASSPLEGGGNQPQHF.

The chain carries TRBV11-3 and TRBJ2-1, with 9 positions matching TRBD2. V gave up 6 bases and J gave up 5 bases; unmatched junction bases: 5. Germline lookup yields CDR1 SGHNT and CDR2 YENEEA. CDR3 size: 14 residues. The CDR3: CASRAGGYNNEQFF. The CDR3 DNA reads as TGTGCCAGCAGAGCGGGGGGCTATAACAATGAGCAGTTCTTC.

The chain links TRBV7-9 to TRBJ1-6, with no clear D. The CDR3 length is 14 residues. Trimming shortened V by 0 bases and J by 11 bases, and 11 bases separated the two germline ends. The germline V gene encodes CDR1 SEHNR and CDR2 FQNEAQ (reference sequence). CDR3 sequence (DNA): TGTGCCAGCAGCTTAGCGGTAGCGGGTGCACCCCTCCACTTT. Its translation is CASSLAVAGAPLHF.

This chain connects TRBV7-6 to TRBJ1-4, with unresolved D. This CDR3 is 13 amino acids long. V shed 3 bases and J shed 10 bases, with 12 bases lying between them. Germline CDR1 reads SGHVS; CDR2 reads FNYEAQ. The CDR3 DNA follows: TGTGCCAGCAGCTTCGCAGGAGAAGGAAAACTGTTTTTT. Translation: CASSFAGEGKLFF.

The chain couples TRBV6-1 to TRBJ1-2; D gene unclear. Germline V gene data show CDR1 as MNHNS and CDR2 as SASEGT. There are 15 residues in the CDR3. V was trimmed by 1 base and J by 6 bases, leaving 15 bases between them. The CDR3 here is CASSEGAHGSHGYTF. CDR3 coding DNA: TGTGCCAGCAGTGAAGGAGCGCACGGTTCACATGGCTACACCTTC.

The rearrangement links TRBV10-3 to TRBJ2-3; tentative D call: TRBD1 (6 bases). With 6 bases removed from V and 2 bases from J, the gap between germline ends came to 15 bases. The germline CDR1 and CDR2 sequences are ENHRY and SYGVKD. The CDR3 totals 15 residues. CDR3 residues: CAISGQFGVTDTQYF. The DNA of the CDR3 is TGTGCCATCAGCGGACAGTTTGGGGTCACAGATACGCAGTATTTT.

This sequence joins TRBV29-1 and TRBJ2-1; D might be TRBD1 (6 bases). Germline assignment: CDR1 SQVTM and CDR2 ANQGSEA. CDR3 length: 13 amino acids. The V end was cut by 3 bases, the J end by 15 bases, with 21 bases between. This chain's CDR3 is CSVENPPLGARFF. The CDR3 bases are TGCAGCGTTGAGAACCCTCCTCTGGGGGCACGGTTCTTC.

V gene TRBV18 combines with J gene TRBJ1-4, with 7 nucleotides matching TRBD1. There are 16 residues in the CDR3. From germline, CDR1 is KGHSH and CDR2 LQKENI. V lost 4 bases, J lost 0 bases, and 5 bases stayed unmatched. This CDR3 reads CASSLTQGATNEKLFF. For the CDR3, the DNA is TGTGCCAGCTCACTCACTCAGGGGGCAACTAATGAAAAACTGTTTTTT.

The gene calls are TRBV28 and TRBJ1-6; 12 bases align to TRBD1. The CDR3 has 15 amino acids. From germline, CDR1 is MDHEN and CDR2 SYDVKM. Trimming at V came to 5 bases and at J to 9 bases, leaving 5 bases not matched to a gene. In nucleotides, the CDR3 is TGTGCCAGCAGTGGAGGGGACAGGGGGCCTTCACCCCTCCACTTT. Its protein is CASSGGDRGPSPLHF.